A selection of T cell receptor beta chains follows, all from one sample in a study of neoadjuvant anti-PD-1 for oral cavity cancer. Profiled with immunoSEQ multiplex PCR; TCRdb holds only in-frame clones, not every one. Among around 67,000 clones listed, roughly nine tenths were seen once. Sequenced here: PBMCs, sampled after nivolumab (anti-PD-1) treatment. The receptors derive from a person aged 35-80 years with oral cavity squamous cell carcinoma. Each CDR3 is given with its conserved first and last residue. The D gene is left open where the match is weak. Clone size is given for some rows only: seen once, a few or many times, or a class if the clone is expanded.

length: 15; J: TRBJ2-3; D: .; size: once; V: TRBV6-5; DNA: TGTGCCAGCAGCCTAGGACGGATTAGCACAGATACGCAGTATTTT; CDR3: CASSLGRISTDTQYF
length: 13; J: TRBJ2-3; D: .; size: .; V: TRBV6-1; DNA: TGTGCCAGCAGCCCTACAGGATTAGATACGCAGTATTTT; CDR3: CASSPTGLDTQYF
length: 13; J: TRBJ1-3; D: .; size: .; V: TRBV5-1; DNA: TGCGCCAGCAAGGACAGCTTAGGAAACACCATATATTTT; CDR3: CASKDSLGNTIYF
length: 15; J: TRBJ2-2; D: .; size: .; V: TRBV18; DNA: TGTGCCAGCTCACCAAGGACGGTGAACACCGGGGAGCTGTTTTTT; CDR3: CASSPRTVNTGELFF
length: 12; J: TRBJ1-2; D: TRBD1; size: .; V: TRBV27; DNA: TGTGCCACCTCCCGGGACAGGGTTGGCTACACCTTC; CDR3: CATSRDRVGYTF
length: 18; J: TRBJ2-3; D: TRBD2; size: .; V: TRBV5-1; DNA: TGCGCCAGCAGGCAAAGGACTAGCGGGGGGCTTCGCACAGATACGCAGTATTTT; CDR3: CASRQRTSGGLRTDTQYF
length: 15; J: TRBJ2-7; D: TRBD1; size: .; V: TRBV19; DNA: TGTGCCAGTAGTGAGGCCGGGACAGGGACCTACGAGCAGTACTTC; CDR3: CASSEAGTGTYEQYF
length: 18; J: TRBJ2-2; D: TRBD2; size: .; V: TRBV11-3; DNA: TGTGCCAGCAGCCGTAGGGGACTGGGACTAGCGGACACCGGGGAGCTGTTTTTT; CDR3: CASSRRGLGLADTGELFF
length: 14; J: TRBJ2-5; D: TRBD2; size: .; V: TRBV7-6; DNA: TGTGCCAGCAGCCTAGCGGGAGTACAAGAGACCCAGTACTTC; CDR3: CASSLAGVQETQYF
length: 11; J: TRBJ2-7; D: .; size: few; V: TRBV10-3; DNA: TGTGCCATCAGTGAGTCGGGGGAGCAGTACTTC; CDR3: CAISESGEQYF
length: 15; J: TRBJ1-5; D: .; size: .; V: TRBV5-5; DNA: TGTGCCAGCAGCTACGTGACAGGTAGCAATCAGCCCCAGCATTTT; CDR3: CASSYVTGSNQPQHF
length: 19; J: TRBJ2-6; D: .; size: .; V: TRBV27; DNA: TGTGCCAGCAGCCCCCGCTGGGACACGGTAGACTCTGGGGCCAACGTCCTGACTTTC; CDR3: CASSPRWDTVDSGANVLTF
length: 19; J: TRBJ2-1; D: .; size: .; V: TRBV7-9; DNA: TGTGCCAGCAGCTTACCGTCCTTGACTAGTCGCTCCTCCTACAATGAGCAGTTCTTC; CDR3: CASSLPSLTSRSSYNEQFF
length: 13; J: TRBJ1-3; D: .; size: .; V: TRBV27; DNA: TGTGCCAGCAGTCCTGACGGGGGAAACACCATATATTTT; CDR3: CASSPDGGNTIYF
length: 16; J: TRBJ1-2; D: .; size: .; V: TRBV28; DNA: TGTGCCAGCAGTTTTGCCATCAGGGGAAGATTTGATGGCTACACCTTC; CDR3: CASSFAIRGRFDGYTF
length: 13; J: TRBJ2-3; D: .; size: .; V: TRBV11-2; DNA: TGTGCCAGCACCCGGGCGGGATCAGATACGCAGTATTTT; CDR3: CASTRAGSDTQYF
length: 13; J: TRBJ1-2; D: TRBD1; size: .; V: TRBV30; DNA: TGTGCCTGGACCCCACAGGGGATCGGTGGCTACACCTTC; CDR3: CAWTPQGIGGYTF
length: 12; J: TRBJ1-2; D: .; size: few; V: TRBV19; DNA: TGTGCCAGTAGATATTTAAACTATGGCTACACCTTC; CDR3: CASRYLNYGYTF
length: 17; J: TRBJ2-3; D: TRBD2; size: once; V: TRBV9; DNA: TGTGCCAGCAGCGTAGTACCGCTAGCGGGGGGCACAGATACGCAGTATTTT; CDR3: CASSVVPLAGGTDTQYF
length: 15; J: TRBJ2-7; D: TRBD1; size: .; V: TRBV5-6; DNA: TGTGCCAGCAGCATCCCCGGGACAGGGTTGTACGAGCAGTACTTC; CDR3: CASSIPGTGLYEQYF
length: 13; J: TRBJ1-1; D: TRBD1; size: .; V: TRBV27; DNA: TGTGCCAGCAGTTTACAGGGGGGCACTGAAGCTTTCTTT; CDR3: CASSLQGGTEAFF
length: 18; J: TRBJ2-6; D: TRBD2; size: .; V: TRBV19; DNA: TGTGCCAGTAGTATAGATCCAAGCGGGAGCTCTGGGGCCAACGTCCTGACTTTC; CDR3: CASSIDPSGSSGANVLTF
length: 12; J: TRBJ1-6; D: .; size: .; V: TRBV2; DNA: TGTGCCAGCAGGATCTATAATTCACCCCTCCACTTT; CDR3: CASRIYNSPLHF
length: 14; J: TRBJ2-7; D: .; size: .; V: TRBV9; DNA: TGTGCCAGCAGCGTAGGGGACAAGAACTACGAGCAGTACTTC; CDR3: CASSVGDKNYEQYF
length: 17; J: TRBJ2-3; D: TRBD1; size: few; V: TRBV14; DNA: TGTGCCAGCAGCCAACTACCGGGACAGGGGTCAGGAGATACGCAGTATTTT; CDR3: CASSQLPGQGSGDTQYF
length: 12; J: TRBJ2-5; D: .; size: .; V: TRBV6-6; DNA: TGTGCCAGCAGTTACGAGATGGAGACCCAGTACTTC; CDR3: CASSYEMETQYF
length: 15; J: TRBJ2-5; D: .; size: .; V: TRBV10-2; DNA: TGCGCCAGCAGTGATAGGGGCAGGGGTGGGGAGACCCAGTACTTC; CDR3: CASSDRGRGGETQYF
length: 12; J: TRBJ1-2; D: .; size: .; V: TRBV2; DNA: TGTGCCAGCACGTTAAACCGACAGGGCTACACCTTC; CDR3: CASTLNRQGYTF
length: 17; J: TRBJ2-2; D: TRBD1; size: .; V: TRBV10-2; DNA: TGCGCCAGCAGAATCTCTCCTAGAGGGGGCCACACCGGGGAGCTGTTTTTT; CDR3: CASRISPRGGHTGELFF
length: 13; J: TRBJ1-1; D: .; size: few; V: TRBV30; DNA: TGTGCCTGGAGTGTCGTCCGGGGAAAAGAAGCTTTCTTT; CDR3: CAWSVVRGKEAFF
length: 15; J: TRBJ2-5; D: .; size: .; V: TRBV5-1; DNA: TGCGCCAGCAGTTCGGGCCCGGGGATTCAAGAGACCCAGTACTTC; CDR3: CASSSGPGIQETQYF
length: 14; J: TRBJ2-7; D: .; size: .; V: TRBV28; DNA: TGTGCCAGCAGACGGATGGGCAGCTCCTACGAGCAGTACTTC; CDR3: CASRRMGSSYEQYF
length: 15; J: TRBJ1-2; D: .; size: .; V: TRBV4-1; DNA: TGCGCCAGCAGCCAACAACGACACATGATGGAGGGCTACACCTTC; CDR3: CASSQQRHMMEGYTF
length: 13; J: TRBJ1-1; D: TRBD1; size: .; V: TRBV30; DNA: TGTGCCTGGAGAGGTCAGGGGGCCCTTGAAGCTTTCTTT; CDR3: CAWRGQGALEAFF
length: 15; J: TRBJ2-2; D: .; size: .; V: TRBV28; DNA: TGTGCCAGCAGTTTTCTTACAGTCGGCACCGGGGAGCTGTTTTTT; CDR3: CASSFLTVGTGELFF
length: 16; J: TRBJ2-7; D: .; size: .; V: TRBV18; DNA: TGTGCCAGCTCACCACTTGCGCAGGGAACAACCTACGAGCAGTACTTC; CDR3: CASSPLAQGTTYEQYF
length: 13; J: TRBJ2-5; D: .; size: .; V: TRBV5-5; DNA: TGTGCCAGCAGCTTAGTGGCTTTCGGGACCCAGTACTTC; CDR3: CASSLVAFGTQYF
length: 12; J: TRBJ1-3; D: .; size: once; V: TRBV6-1; DNA: TGTGCCAGCAAGGTCTCTGGAAACACCATATATTTT; CDR3: CASKVSGNTIYF
length: 16; J: TRBJ2-7; D: .; size: .; V: TRBV18; DNA: TGTGCCAGCTCCCAGGGTTTTAGGGACCTCTTATACGAGCAGTACTTC; CDR3: CASSQGFRDLLYEQYF
length: 11; J: TRBJ1-1; D: .; size: .; V: TRBV27; DNA: TGTGCCACCGTGGGTTCGGGTGGGGCTTTCTTT; CDR3: CATVGSGGAFF
length: 15; J: TRBJ2-1; D: TRBD2; size: .; V: TRBV2; DNA: TGTGCCAGCCTATCGGACCTCGCCGCGGGGGATGAGCAGTTCTTC; CDR3: CASLSDLAAGDEQFF
length: 13; J: TRBJ1-1; D: .; size: .; V: TRBV7-2; DNA: TGTGCCAGCAGCTTTGGCAGGGACACTGAAGCTTTCTTT; CDR3: CASSFGRDTEAFF
length: 15; J: TRBJ1-2; D: .; size: .; V: TRBV7-9; DNA: TGTGCCAGCAGCCCCTGGGGCAGGGAGGGGTATGGCTACACCTTC; CDR3: CASSPWGREGYGYTF
length: 14; J: TRBJ2-1; D: TRBD2; size: .; V: TRBV30; DNA: TGTGCCTGGAGTGTACTAGCGGGAGTCGATGAGCAGTTCTTC; CDR3: CAWSVLAGVDEQFF
length: 15; J: TRBJ2-3; D: .; size: few; V: TRBV4-2; DNA: TGTGCCAGCAGCCAAGATTTAGGGGGGGCAGATACGCAGTATTTT; CDR3: CASSQDLGGADTQYF
length: 15; J: TRBJ1-2; D: TRBD1; size: .; V: TRBV4-1; DNA: TGCGCCAGCAGCCAAGATACAGGGGCTAACTATGGCTACACCTTC; CDR3: CASSQDTGANYGYTF
length: 17; J: TRBJ2-3; D: TRBD2; size: .; V: TRBV6-1; DNA: TGTGCCAGCAGTGAGAATGGACTAGCGGGTGGTACAGATACGCAGTATTTT; CDR3: CASSENGLAGGTDTQYF
length: 14; J: TRBJ1-5; D: .; size: .; V: TRBV19; DNA: TGTGCCAGTAGTTGGACAGCCAGGAATCAGCCCCAGCATTTT; CDR3: CASSWTARNQPQHF
length: 14; J: TRBJ2-2; D: .; size: .; V: TRBV10-3; DNA: TGTGCCATCAGTGAGTTTCTGAACACCGGGGAGCTGTTTTTT; CDR3: CAISEFLNTGELFF
length: 13; J: TRBJ1-1; D: .; size: .; V: TRBV19; DNA: TGTGCCAGTATGGCCTCACCAGGGGTTGAAGCTTTCTTT; CDR3: CASMASPGVEAFF
length: 17; J: TRBJ2-1; D: TRBD2; size: .; V: TRBV7-2; DNA: TGTGCCAGCAGCCGCCTGCGACTAGCGGGGGAACACCTAGAGCAGTTCTTC; CDR3: CASSRLRLAGEHLEQFF
length: 17; J: TRBJ1-1; D: .; size: .; V: TRBV5-4; DNA: TGTGCCAGCAGCCGCCCCCAACTAAGGGGGAGGAACACTGAAGCTTTCTTT; CDR3: CASSRPQLRGRNTEAFF
length: 13; J: TRBJ1-1; D: .; size: few; V: TRBV6-1; DNA: TGTGCCAGCAGTGATGGGGAGGGGGGTGAGGCTTTCTTT; CDR3: CASSDGEGGEAFF
length: 14; J: TRBJ1-2; D: TRBD1; size: .; V: TRBV2; DNA: TGTGCCAGCAGGAGCAGGACAGGCGCCAATGGCTACACCTTC; CDR3: CASRSRTGANGYTF
length: 14; J: TRBJ2-1; D: TRBD1; size: .; V: TRBV6-4; DNA: TGTGCCAGCAAATCGAACAGGGGGCATAATGAGCAGTTCTTC; CDR3: CASKSNRGHNEQFF
length: 15; J: TRBJ1-5; D: .; size: .; V: TRBV6-5; DNA: TGTGCCAGCAGCACACAGGGAGGGGGGTACCAGCCCCAGCATTTT; CDR3: CASSTQGGGYQPQHF
length: 16; J: TRBJ2-7; D: TRBD2; size: .; V: TRBV7-9; DNA: TGTGCCAGCAGCACCTTCCGGGGGGGCAGGTACCACGAGCAGTACTTC; CDR3: CASSTFRGGRYHEQYF
length: 18; J: TRBJ1-5; D: .; size: .; V: TRBV6-1; DNA: TGTGCCAGCAGTGATGTAGCTCACTTAGATAATAGCAATCAGCCCCAGCATTTT; CDR3: CASSDVAHLDNSNQPQHF
length: 14; J: TRBJ1-1; D: TRBD1; size: .; V: TRBV5-1; DNA: TGCGCCAGCAGCTTGGGTACAGGGGTCACTGAAGCTTTCTTT; CDR3: CASSLGTGVTEAFF